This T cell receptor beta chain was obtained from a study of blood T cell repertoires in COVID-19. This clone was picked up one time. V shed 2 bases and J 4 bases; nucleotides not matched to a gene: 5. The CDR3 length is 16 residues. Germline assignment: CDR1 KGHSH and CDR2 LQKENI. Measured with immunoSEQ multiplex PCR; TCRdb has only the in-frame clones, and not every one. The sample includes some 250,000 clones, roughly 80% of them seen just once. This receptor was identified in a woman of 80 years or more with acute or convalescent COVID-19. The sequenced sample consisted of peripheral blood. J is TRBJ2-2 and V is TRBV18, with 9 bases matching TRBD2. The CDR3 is CASSPEASGVTGELFF. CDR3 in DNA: TGTGCCAGCTCACCAGAGGCTAGCGGGGTCACCGGGGAGCTGTTTTTT.